Listed below are T cell receptor beta chains from one sample, sequenced in a study of cytomegalovirus exposure and HLA in healthy donors. TCRdb's table, derived via immunoSEQ multiplex PCR, lists solely in-frame clones and lacks some. This table lists about 140,000 clones. The sequencing sample was made of PBMCs. These receptors were collected from a woman aged 18-29 years in good health and CMV-seronegative. The CDR3 runs from the conserved cysteine through the conserved F or W. Fields, in order: CDR3 protein, CDR3 DNA, V gene, J gene, D gene. D genes are given only for firm matches.

cdr3_aa: CATSIQTGGTEAFF
cdr3_nt: TGTGCCACCAGCATACAAACAGGGGGCACTGAAGCTTTCTTT
v_call: TRBV15
j_call: TRBJ1-1
d_call: TRBD1

cdr3_aa: CASTLDRGNSPLHF
cdr3_nt: TGTGCCAGCACCTTGGACAGGGGGAATTCACCCCTCCACTTT
v_call: TRBV2
j_call: TRBJ1-6
d_call: TRBD1

cdr3_aa: CASSSSDSTFGTDTQYF
cdr3_nt: TGTGCCAGCAGCTCTTCGGACTCTACTTTCGGCACAGATACGCAGTATTTT
v_call: TRBV7-6
j_call: TRBJ2-3
d_call: NA

cdr3_aa: CASRGMNTEAFF
cdr3_nt: TGTGCCAGTAGGGGCATGAACACTGAAGCTTTCTTT
v_call: TRBV19
j_call: TRBJ1-1
d_call: NA

cdr3_aa: CATSRDNTYEQYF
cdr3_nt: TGTGCCACCAGCAGAGATAATACCTACGAGCAGTACTTC
v_call: TRBV15
j_call: TRBJ2-7
d_call: NA

cdr3_aa: CASSSLGQGRNTIYF
cdr3_nt: TGTGCCAGCAGCTCCTTGGGACAGGGTAGAAACACCATATATTTT
v_call: TRBV13
j_call: TRBJ1-3
d_call: TRBD1

cdr3_aa: CASTLGGVNNEQFF
cdr3_nt: TGTGCCAGCACCTTAGGGGGGGTAAACAATGAGCAGTTCTTC
v_call: TRBV11-3
j_call: TRBJ2-1
d_call: NA

cdr3_aa: CASSLDSGAGNTIYF
cdr3_nt: TGTGCCAGCAGCTTAGATTCTGGGGCTGGGAACACCATATATTTT
v_call: TRBV11-3
j_call: TRBJ1-3
d_call: NA

cdr3_aa: CASSLNRVTDTQYF
cdr3_nt: TGTGCCAGCAGCTTAAATCGGGTAACAGATACGCAGTATTTT
v_call: TRBV13
j_call: TRBJ2-3
d_call: NA

cdr3_aa: CAWSPRGQGEQYF
cdr3_nt: TGTGCCTGGAGTCCCAGGGGGCAAGGCGAGCAGTACTTC
v_call: TRBV30
j_call: TRBJ2-7
d_call: TRBD1

cdr3_aa: CASSEGTAYSNQPQHF
cdr3_nt: TGTGCCAGCAGCGAGGGGACAGCTTATAGCAATCAGCCCCAGCATTTT
v_call: TRBV5-8
j_call: TRBJ1-5
d_call: TRBD1

cdr3_aa: CASSSTGLWAGGQYF
cdr3_nt: TGTGCCAGCAGCTCCACGGGATTATGGGCTGGTGGCCAGTACTTC
v_call: TRBV11-2
j_call: TRBJ2-5
d_call: NA

cdr3_aa: CASSQLGQIYGYTF
cdr3_nt: TGCGCCAGCAGTCAATTGGGACAGATCTATGGCTACACCTTC
v_call: TRBV23-1
j_call: TRBJ1-2
d_call: TRBD1

cdr3_aa: CASSTASGSSNEQFF
cdr3_nt: TGTGCCAGCAGCACAGCTAGCGGGAGTAGCAATGAGCAGTTCTTC
v_call: TRBV6-4
j_call: TRBJ2-1
d_call: TRBD2

cdr3_aa: CASSGSGLYEQYF
cdr3_nt: TGTGCCAGCAGTGGCTCGGGGTTGTACGAGCAGTACTTC
v_call: TRBV27
j_call: TRBJ2-7
d_call: NA

cdr3_aa: CASSQDSPSGSTNEQFF
cdr3_nt: TGCGCCAGCAGCCAAGATTCGCCTAGCGGGAGTACAAATGAGCAGTTCTTC
v_call: TRBV4-1
j_call: TRBJ2-1
d_call: TRBD2

cdr3_aa: CACQAGDGAREYF
cdr3_nt: TGTGCCTGCCAAGCAGGGGACGGAGCGAGGGAGTACTTC
v_call: TRBV30
j_call: TRBJ2-5
d_call: NA

cdr3_aa: CASNTGDRENTEAFF
cdr3_nt: TGTGCCAGCAACACCGGGGACAGGGAGAACACTGAAGCTTTCTTT
v_call: TRBV27
j_call: TRBJ1-1
d_call: TRBD1

cdr3_aa: CASSLGLEQFF
cdr3_nt: TGTGCCAGCAGCTTAGGACTAGAGCAGTTCTTC
v_call: TRBV13
j_call: TRBJ2-1
d_call: NA

cdr3_aa: CASSEPPGQQETQYF
cdr3_nt: TGTGCCAGCTCAGAGCCCCCCGGACAGCAAGAGACCCAGTACTTC
v_call: TRBV18
j_call: TRBJ2-5
d_call: NA

cdr3_aa: CATTETNTEAFF
cdr3_nt: TGTGCCACTACAGAGACGAACACTGAAGCTTTCTTT
v_call: TRBV10-3
j_call: TRBJ1-1
d_call: NA

cdr3_aa: CASSLGDQGRWHF
cdr3_nt: TGTGCCAGCAGCTTAGGGGACCAGGGGCGCTGGCATTTT
v_call: TRBV7-9
j_call: TRBJ1-5
d_call: NA

cdr3_aa: CAWSGTTSSYNEQFF
cdr3_nt: TGTGCCTGGAGCGGGACTACGAGCTCCTACAATGAGCAGTTCTTC
v_call: TRBV30
j_call: TRBJ2-1
d_call: TRBD2

cdr3_aa: CASREREPREAQYF
cdr3_nt: TGTGCCAGCAGGGAGCGGGAACCAAGAGAGGCCCAGTACTTC
v_call: TRBV27
j_call: TRBJ2-5
d_call: TRBD2

cdr3_aa: CASSTGTGVDEQYF
cdr3_nt: TGTGCCAGCAGCACCGGGACTGGGGTTGACGAGCAGTACTTC
v_call: TRBV7-6
j_call: TRBJ2-7
d_call: NA

cdr3_aa: CASSQVLGTEAFF
cdr3_nt: TGTGCCAGTAGCCAGGTACTAGGCACTGAAGCTTTCTTT
v_call: TRBV19
j_call: TRBJ1-1
d_call: NA

cdr3_aa: CASSTAGGFSTDTQYF
cdr3_nt: TGTGCCAGCAGCACGGCAGGCGGGTTTAGCACAGATACGCAGTATTTT
v_call: TRBV5-4
j_call: TRBJ2-3
d_call: NA

cdr3_aa: CARTTRDGGADYGYTF
cdr3_nt: TGTGCCAGAACGACTCGGGATGGAGGGGCAGACTATGGCTACACCTTC
v_call: TRBV30
j_call: TRBJ1-2
d_call: NA

cdr3_aa: CASSLDGGEAFF
cdr3_nt: TGTGCCAGCAGCTTAGATGGAGGGGAAGCTTTCTTT
v_call: TRBV7-9
j_call: TRBJ1-1
d_call: NA

cdr3_aa: CASSSNPGLAGEETQYF
cdr3_nt: TGTGCCAGCAGCTCGAATCCCGGACTAGCGGGAGAGGAGACCCAGTACTTC
v_call: TRBV7-2
j_call: TRBJ2-5
d_call: TRBD2

cdr3_aa: CASTLGGGSTDTQYF
cdr3_nt: TGTGCCAGCACCCTAGGGGGCGGTAGCACAGATACGCAGTATTTT
v_call: TRBV7-8
j_call: TRBJ2-3
d_call: TRBD1

cdr3_aa: CASSQDGAVIEQYF
cdr3_nt: TGTGCCAGCAGCCAAGATGGGGCAGTCATCGAGCAGTACTTC
v_call: TRBV4-2
j_call: TRBJ2-7
d_call: NA

cdr3_aa: CASSPSLGGRRSSYNEQFF
cdr3_nt: TGTGCCAGCAGTCCCTCGCTGGGCGGGAGGCGAAGCTCCTACAATGAGCAGTTCTTC
v_call: TRBV7-9
j_call: TRBJ2-1
d_call: TRBD2

cdr3_aa: CASSFGRGRGLNYGYTF
cdr3_nt: TGTGCCAGCAGCTTTGGGCGGGGCAGGGGGCTTAACTATGGCTACACCTTC
v_call: TRBV7-2
j_call: TRBJ1-2
d_call: TRBD1

cdr3_aa: CASSLGGAHGTGETQYF
cdr3_nt: TGCGCCAGCAGCCTAGGGGGGGCCCACGGGACAGGAGAGACCCAGTACTTC
v_call: TRBV5-1
j_call: TRBJ2-5
d_call: NA

cdr3_aa: CASSPRAGGPGETQYF
cdr3_nt: TGTGCCAGCAGCCCCAGAGCGGGAGGGCCCGGGGAGACCCAGTACTTC
v_call: TRBV5-4
j_call: TRBJ2-5
d_call: TRBD2

cdr3_aa: CASSYSTDFRTFF
cdr3_nt: TGTGCCAGCAGTTACTCGACCGACTTTAGAACTTTCTTT
v_call: TRBV6-5
j_call: TRBJ1-1
d_call: NA

cdr3_aa: CTSSQALLLASYCNEQFF
cdr3_nt: TGCACCAGCAGCCAAGCACTCTTACTAGCCAGTTATTGTAATGAGCAGTTCTTC
v_call: TRBV1
j_call: TRBJ2-1
d_call: NA

cdr3_aa: CASRDSGTGNEKLFF
cdr3_nt: TGTGCCAGCAGAGACTCCGGGACAGGGAATGAAAAACTGTTTTTT
v_call: TRBV6-1
j_call: TRBJ1-4
d_call: TRBD1

cdr3_aa: CASSIGAGGGRGYTF
cdr3_nt: TGTGCCAGTAGTATTGGGGCAGGGGGCGGTCGCGGCTACACCTTC
v_call: TRBV19
j_call: TRBJ1-2
d_call: TRBD1

cdr3_aa: CAISERGAGAGELFF
cdr3_nt: TGTGCCATCAGTGAGCGTGGAGCGGGAGCCGGGGAGCTGTTTTTT
v_call: TRBV10-3
j_call: TRBJ2-2
d_call: TRBD2

cdr3_aa: CASSRLAGEGHTQYF
cdr3_nt: TGTGCCAGCAGTAGACTAGCGGGAGAGGGACATACGCAGTATTTT
v_call: TRBV6-1
j_call: TRBJ2-3
d_call: TRBD2

cdr3_aa: CASSQVLGAGAFF
cdr3_nt: TGTGCCAGCAGCCAAGTTCTGGGGGCAGGGGCTTTCTTT
v_call: TRBV14
j_call: TRBJ1-1
d_call: NA

cdr3_aa: CASSLSGFNNEQFF
cdr3_nt: TGTGCCAGCAGCCTTAGCGGGTTCAACAATGAGCAGTTCTTC
v_call: TRBV7-3
j_call: TRBJ2-1
d_call: TRBD2

cdr3_aa: CAWSLLAARYNEQFF
cdr3_nt: TGTGCCTGGAGTTTACTAGCGGCGCGGTACAATGAGCAGTTCTTC
v_call: TRBV30
j_call: TRBJ2-1
d_call: TRBD2

cdr3_aa: CASSLGLGGSNQPQHF
cdr3_nt: TGTGCCAGTAGTCTGGGGTTGGGAGGTAGCAATCAGCCCCAGCATTTT
v_call: TRBV19
j_call: TRBJ1-5
d_call: NA

cdr3_aa: CASRLSGPRETQYF
cdr3_nt: TGTGCCAGCAGACTTAGCGGCCCCCGTGAGACCCAGTACTTC
v_call: TRBV6-5
j_call: TRBJ2-5
d_call: NA

cdr3_aa: CASSKGQGLETQYF
cdr3_nt: TGTGCCAGCAGCAAAGGTCAGGGGCTCGAGACCCAGTACTTC
v_call: TRBV21-1
j_call: TRBJ2-5
d_call: NA

cdr3_aa: CASSYASPLPYNEQFF
cdr3_nt: TGTGCCAGCAGTTACGCTAGCCCCCTCCCCTACAATGAGCAGTTCTTC
v_call: TRBV6-5
j_call: TRBJ2-1
d_call: NA

cdr3_aa: CASSVGSRSAGELFF
cdr3_nt: TGTGCCAGCAGCGTAGGCTCCAGGTCTGCCGGGGAGCTGTTTTTT
v_call: TRBV9
j_call: TRBJ2-2
d_call: NA

cdr3_aa: CASISGGNEQFF
cdr3_nt: TGTGCCAGCATCTCGGGGGGCAATGAGCAGTTCTTC
v_call: TRBV27
j_call: TRBJ2-1
d_call: TRBD2

cdr3_aa: CASSIGPENTGELFF
cdr3_nt: TGTGCCAGCAGCATAGGCCCAGAGAACACCGGGGAGCTGTTTTTT
v_call: TRBV13
j_call: TRBJ2-2
d_call: NA

cdr3_aa: CASSFGTPVAQYF
cdr3_nt: TGTGCCAGCAGTTTCGGGACTCCGGTGGCCCAGTACTTC
v_call: TRBV6-5
j_call: TRBJ2-5
d_call: NA

cdr3_aa: CASSLDRPNLSSGANVLTF
cdr3_nt: TGCGCCAGCAGCTTGGACAGACCCAACCTTAGCTCTGGGGCCAACGTCCTGACTTTC
v_call: TRBV5-1
j_call: TRBJ2-6
d_call: NA